This paragraph reports one T cell receptor (beta chain). The antigen remains undetermined. This record comes from a study of shared clonotypes between healthy human individuals. Findings of the study overall: In a handful of donors, around 5% of naive CD4 clonotypes appeared in common. What naive subsets generally showed was a larger estimated richness than memory subsets showed.

Unmatched junction bases numbered 4, after V lost 6 bases and J lost 1 base. CDR1 is SQVTM and CDR2 is ANQGSEA in the germline V gene. The CDR3 length is 13 residues. Deep-level running was used for the assay. Across several immunoSEQ plates, the genomic DNA of each subset was split evenly. Produced via immunoSEQ multiplex PCR; TCRdb's table is partial and in-frame only. This sample has some 2,500,000 clones, with roughly 90% found just once. The sample taken for sequencing was naive CD4+ T cells from PBMCs. Regarding subset: CD45RA+ positively selected. The V and J genes are TRBV29-1 and TRBJ2-5, with 8 nucleotides matching TRBD1. This receptor was taken from a man aged 18 to 30 in good health. Some clones in this sample may be carry-over from other donors' samples. CDR3: CSVRQGSQETQYF. CDR3 bases: TGCAGCGTGAGACAGGGGAGCCAAGAGACCCAGTACTTC.